The clone carrying this TCR beta chain has just a few counts. Its antigen remains unidentified. The data originate from a study of blood T cells in healthy people across ages. The study, taken as a whole, reports: Among long-lived donors, naive CD4+ cells were more numerous and diversity higher than in aged donors.

PCR was performed a second time for roughly 7 to 11 cycles using a sample-barcoded 5' primer and a J-beta primer mix. TCRdb processed the 5' RACE reads anew with MiXCR; each CDR3 protein has one entry. Of hundreds of thousands of distinct CDR3 sequences in the sample, 20% to 30% are singletons; the top ten hold around 9.2%. Trimming left V 4 bases short and J 6 bases short, with 10 bases between. This CDR3 has 13 amino acids. The V gene's germline CDR1 is SGHRS and CDR2 YFSETQ. In addition, the sample was reused for a study of T cells of mothers and their children. According to that study: Similar thymic selection effects on TCR recombination output appear in pairs, both related and unrelated.

The genes are TRBV5-1 and TRBJ2-2, with D perhaps matching TRBD2 (6 bases). The receptor comes from a boy aged 5-17 years in good health. Sequenced: blood. CDR3 loop: CASSAGPAGELFF. The CDR3 coding sequence is TGCGCCAGCAGCGCGGGACCGGCCGGGGAGCTGTTTTTT.